Below, 4 T cell receptor beta chains from the same sample are listed, as sequenced in a study of shared clonotypes between healthy human individuals. Sequenced by immunoSEQ multiplex PCR; TCRdb stores in-frame clones only, minus some. The profile shows fewer than 850,000 clones, roughly 78% of them singletons. Sequencing input: memory CD4+ T cells sorted from blood. Subset: CD45RA-negative fraction. These receptors were taken from a woman aged 30 to 39 in good health.

This clone was detected once. This rearrangement joins TRBV18 to TRBJ2-1; 9 bases agree with TRBD1. The germline V gene encodes CDR1 KGHSH and CDR2 LQKENI. The CDR3 runs 15 residues. J was trimmed by 7 bases and V by 2 bases; bases with no gene match: 6. The CDR3, as DNA: TGTGCCAGCTCACCAGAACAGGGGGCGAGGAATGAGCAGTTCTTC. Translation: CASSPEQGARNEQFF.

The chain couples TRBV28 to TRBJ2-7, with TRBD1 matching 7 bases. Trimming at V came to 0 bases and at J to 5 bases, leaving 10 bases not matched to a gene. Per germline, CDR1 MDHEN and CDR2 SYDVKM. This CDR3 comprises 16 residues. The CDR3 region is CASSLWTGSTTHEQYF. The CDR3 nucleotides read TGTGCCAGCAGTTTATGGACAGGGTCAACTACTCACGAGCAGTACTTC.

V usage is TRBV10-3 and J usage is TRBJ2-1; D is unresolved. Per the germline V gene, CDR1 is ENHRY and CDR2 is SYGVKD. This CDR3 spans 11 amino acids. V was shortened by 8 bases and J by 6 bases, with 8 bases between the two germline ends. The CDR3 DNA reads as TGTGCCATCGGAGAACGCAATGAGCAGTTCTTC. Translation: CAIGERNEQFF.

This clone was seen ten or more times. The sample has other DNA sequences that encode this CDR3 too. The chain employs TRBV5-1 and TRBJ1-1; 7 bases are shared with TRBD1. In germline, CDR1 is SGHRS, CDR2 YFSETQ. The CDR3 runs 15 residues. J lost 4 bases, V lost 4 bases, and 10 bases had no gene match. In DNA, the CDR3 is TGCGCCAGCAGCCCAGAGGGGGCTCTGGGCACTGAAGCTTTCTTT. This sequence encodes CASSPEGALGTEAFF.